The 23 T cell receptor beta chains in this list originate from one sample, sequenced in a study of T-cell reconstitution after alpha-beta-depleted transplantation in children (dated by TCRdb to 2016 to 2018). In light of the paper, this sample's treatment or condition label describes: allogeneic hematopoietic cell transplantation with graft depleted of TCRalphabeta T cells and CD19 B cells. Libraries were made using PCR. This sample was sequenced with an Illumina HiSeq 2500. TCR library preparation used molecular barcoding, with unique molecular identifiers applied to normalize quantification of the TCRbeta repertoire. The public reads were reprocessed in TCRdb via fastp at Q25 and MiXCR, keeping in-frame beta chains. Identical CDR3 proteins give one entry, which carries the most common genes and DNA. The sample table lists 550,000 to 600,000 distinct CDR3 sequences, approximately 22% of them with a count of one. The ten most abundant clones make up roughly an eighth of the sample.

The sample in question was PBMCs, mostly from graft donor cells, obtained 360 days after TCRalphabeta/CD19-depleted stem cell transplant. The receptor set was obtained from a boy in the first two years of life who had a stem cell transplant for acute myeloid leukemia, so the T cells may come from the graft donor.

This clonotype has only a few counts. The V gene is TRBV7-2, the J gene TRBJ1-2; a possible D gene is TRBD1 (5 bases). The length of the CDR3 is 14 residues. CDR1 and CDR2 (germline): SGHTA, FQGNSA. V dropped 5 bases and J dropped 6 bases, with 16 bases sitting between them. The chain's CDR3 is CASSKTVTVNGYTF. The DNA of the CDR3 is TGTGCCAGCAGCAAAACCGTGACAGTTAATGGCTACACCTTC.

The chain couples TRBV4-1 to TRBJ2-3; a possible D gene is TRBD1 (5 bases). V shed 0 bases and J shed 0 bases, with 13 bases lying between them. This CDR3 is built from 17 residues. Per the germline V gene, CDR1 is MGHRA and CDR2 is YSYEKL. The CDR3 bases are TGCGCCAGCAGCCAAGATGGCCAGGGCGCTAGCACAGATACGCAGTATTTT. The encoded protein is CASSQDGQGASTDTQYF.

This clonotype occurred once. V gene TRBV2 combines with J gene TRBJ2-5, with D hard to call. The CDR3 is made up of 17 amino acids. V lost 2 bases, J lost 9 bases, and 25 bases lay in between. Per the germline V gene, CDR1 is SNHLY and CDR2 is FYNNEI. DNA of the CDR3: TGTGCCAGCAGTGAAAGGCCGGGCAATGAAGGCCTTTGGGCCCAGTACTTC. Amino acids: CASSERPGNEGLWAQYF.

This chain's CDR3 is CAISEDTALNPLHF. CDR3 bases: TGTGCCATCAGTGAGGATACGGCTCTCAACCCCCTCCACTTT. The chain uses TRBV10-3 and TRBJ1-6; D remains unclear. The CDR3 is made up of 14 amino acids. Trimming stripped 2 bases from V and 13 bases from J, with 15 bases between. Looked up from germline, CDR1 is ENHRY and CDR2 is SYGVKD.

In its sample, this clonotype was seen many times. The chain joins TRBV2 to TRBJ2-5; TRBD2 matches at 11 bases. V lost 7 bases and J lost 2; bases outside the gene matches: 3. This CDR3 comprises 14 residues. Germline CDR1 is SNHLY and CDR2 is FYNNEI. The CDR3 coding sequence is TGTGCCAGCAAGGTAGCGGGGGGGCAAGAGACCCAGTACTTC. Protein: CASKVAGGQETQYF.

V gene TRBV2 combines with J gene TRBJ2-1; D is unclear. Trimming pared 7 bases from V and 8 bases from J, leaving 24 bases between. The CDR3 loop spans 16 amino acids. The germline V gene encodes CDR1 SNHLY and CDR2 FYNNEI. In nucleotides, the CDR3 is TGTGCCAGCACCCACCAACTCCCCGGTCTTCCGGATGAGCAGTTCTTC. This sequence encodes CASTHQLPGLPDEQFF.

This clonotype was picked up a small number of times. CDR3 sequence reads: CASDTDSGGGDNEQFF. In DNA, the CDR3 is TGTGCCAGTGACACCGATAGCGGGGGGGGCGACAATGAGCAGTTCTTC. The chain has TRBV12-3 or TRBV12-4 and TRBJ2-1; the match to TRBD2 covers 11 bases. V was clipped by 9 bases and J by 5 bases; unmatched bases: 12. The CDR3 loop spans 16 amino acids.

This clonotype was seen repeatedly, ten times or more. The gene calls are TRBV20-1 and TRBJ2-7; D is perhaps TRBD2 (5 bases). Germline V lookup: CDR1 DFQATT, CDR2 SNEGSKA (reference sequence). The CDR3 loop spans 14 amino acids. V lost 3 bases and J 2 bases, leaving 14 bases between the germline ends. The CDR3 DNA follows: TGCAGTGCTAGGTCTAGCAGCTCAACCTACGAGCAGTACTTC. It translates to CSARSSSSTYEQYF.

In this sample, this clonotype turned up many times. The chain recombines TRBV20-1 with TRBJ2-2; 9 bases fit TRBD1. In germline, CDR1 is DFQATT, CDR2 SNEGSKA (reference sequence). J lost 0 bases, V lost 1 base, and 3 bases had no gene match. The CDR3 totals 16 residues. CDR3 sequence: CSARGRQGANTGELFF. The CDR3 DNA reads as TGCAGTGCTAGAGGTAGACAGGGGGCGAACACCGGGGAGCTGTTTTTT.

This clonotype was observed a few times. V usage is TRBV24-1 and J usage is TRBJ2-3; 10 bases are shared with TRBD1. Germline V CDR1 and CDR2: KGHDR, SFDVKD. This CDR3 spans 17 amino acids. V gave up 4 bases and J gave up 7 bases; unmatched junction bases: 13. CDR3 region: CATSEAGTGALLNTQYF. CDR3 coding DNA: TGTGCCACCAGTGAAGCGGGGACAGGGGCGCTCTTGAATACGCAGTATTTT.

This clonotype was seen a few times. The chain uses TRBV10-3 and TRBJ2-1; a weak D match, TRBD2 (7 bases). Germline CDR1 ENHRY, CDR2 SYGVKD. The V and J ends lost 4 bases and 0 bases respectively, with 13 bases between them. The CDR3 has 16 amino acids. The CDR3 DNA reads TGTGCCATCAGTGGAAGGGGGGGCCGCTCCTACAATGAGCAGTTCTTC. Protein sequence: CAISGRGGRSYNEQFF.

Ten or more counts support this clonotype. The chain carries TRBV11-2 and TRBJ2-7, with TRBD1 matching 8 bases. The junction had 9 bases not matched to a gene; V was cut back by 4 bases and J by 4 bases. This CDR3 spans 15 amino acids. CDR1 is SGHAT and CDR2 is FQNNGV in the germline V gene. CDR3 in DNA: TGTGCCAGCAGCTCCCGCCCCGACAGGGGTTACGAGCAGTACTTC. It codes for CASSSRPDRGYEQYF.

This clonotype was found many times. The CDR3 sequence: CSVVSGGATDTQYF. CDR3 DNA sequence: TGCAGCGTCGTTAGCGGGGGGGCGACAGATACGCAGTATTTT. The V and J genes are TRBV29-1 and TRBJ2-3; 11 nucleotides match TRBD2. This CDR3 is built from 14 residues. CDR1 SQVTM and CDR2 ANQGSEA come from the germline V gene. V was clipped by 6 bases and J by 3 bases; unmatched bases: 5.

This clonotype showed up just a few times. The chain is built from TRBV7-2 and TRBJ2-2; no definite D call. The CDR3 runs 14 residues. The germline V gene has CDR1 SGHTA and CDR2 FQGNSA. Trimming shortened V by 5 bases and J by 7 bases, and 14 bases separated the two germline ends. CDR3 sequence (DNA): TGTGCCAGCAGCCTCCCCTACTCAGACGGGGAGCTGTTTTTT. The encoded protein is CASSLPYSDGELFF.

V and J are TRBV10-3 and TRBJ2-7, with D unresolved. The CDR3 sequence is 11 residues long. Trimming took 3 bases from V and 3 from J, leaving 3 bases between them. Per the germline V gene, CDR1 is ENHRY and CDR2 is SYGVKD. CDR3 residues: CAISDIYEQYV. The CDR3 bases are TGTGCCATCAGTGACATCTACGAGCAGTACGTC.

To note about this clonotype: The junction differs from germline at one of its ends, possibly a read error. The genes are TRBV15 and TRBJ1-1; D is perhaps TRBD1 (6 bases). CDR1 and CDR2 (germline): LNHNV, YYDKDF (reference sequence). CDR3 size: 15 residues. The CDR3 region is CATSERGLLNTEAFF. DNA of the CDR3: TGTGCCACCAGCGAGCGGGGGCTTTTGAATACTGAAGCTTTCTTT.

About this clonotype itself: Since a much larger clone is just one base distant, this may be a read error. This chain links TRBV15 with TRBJ2-7; D unclear. The CDR3 has 14 residues. The V end was cut by 0 bases, the J end by 2 bases, with 8 bases between. Germline lookup yields CDR1 LNHNV and CDR2 YYDKDF (reference sequence). The chain's CDR3 is CATSRDKAAYEQYF. Here the CDR3 DNA reads TGTGCCACCAGCAGAGATAAGGCCGCCTACGAGCAGTACTTC. Variable domain in full (rest from reference TRBV15 and TRBJ2-7): DAMVIQNPRYQVTQFGKPVTLSCSQTLNHNVMYWYQQKSSQAPKLLFHYYDKDFNNEADTPDNFQSRRPNTSFCFLDIRSPGLGDTAMYLCATSRDKAAYEQYFGPGTRLTVT.

This clonotype was found many times. This chain connects TRBV20-1 to TRBJ2-3; D call uncertain. The V gene lost 6 bases and the J gene lost 0 bases, with 13 bases spanning the gap. This CDR3 comprises 14 residues. CDR1 and CDR2 (germline): DFQATT, SNEGSKA (reference sequence). The CDR3 nucleotides are TGCAGTGCCCCCCGGACGGCTAGCACAGATACGCAGTATTTT. It translates to CSAPRTASTDTQYF.

In this sample, this clonotype turned up many times. The V call is TRBV20-1, the J call TRBJ2-1, with 14 bases matching TRBD2. With V trimmed by 0 bases and J by 0 bases, 7 bases remained unmatched. The CDR3 loop spans 19 amino acids. Germline V gives CDR1 DFQATT, CDR2 SNEGSKA (reference sequence). The CDR3 DNA sequence: TGCAGTGCTAGAGATTTGGTGGGACTAGCGGGGGCCTCCTACAATGAGCAGTTCTTC. Its protein is CSARDLVGLAGASYNEQFF.

The CDR3 sequence is CASNPLAGLSTDTQYF. Here the CDR3 DNA reads TGCGCCAGCAACCCTTTAGCGGGGTTGAGCACAGATACGCAGTATTTT. The genes are TRBV5-1 and TRBJ2-3; TRBD2 agrees at 8 bases. Germline CDR1 SGHRS, CDR2 YFSETQ. This CDR3 region has 16 residues. J was trimmed by 0 bases and V by 6 bases; bases with no gene match: 9.

The V and J genes are TRBV5-1 and TRBJ2-7; 8 bases line up with TRBD2. The V gene end was trimmed by 2 bases and the J gene end by 3 bases; junction bases not matched to a gene: 7. CDR1 and CDR2 (germline): SGHRS, YFSETQ. The CDR3 covers 15 residues. CDR3 sequence: CASSFLPSGRYEQYV. The CDR3 region has the DNA TGCGCCAGCAGCTTCTTGCCTAGCGGGCGCTACGAGCAGTACGTC.

The chain links TRBV7-2 to TRBJ2-1, with D perhaps assigned TRBD1 or TRBD2 (6 bases each). V was cut by 1 base and J by 3 bases, with 10 bases left in between. The germline V gene has CDR1 SGHTA and CDR2 FQGNSA. CDR3 length equals 15 residues. The CDR3 protein is CASSLEEGHYNEQFF. CDR3 DNA: TGTGCCAGCAGCTTAGAGGAGGGACACTACAATGAGCAGTTCTTC.

The chain is built from TRBV24-1 and TRBJ1-2; D not certain. This CDR3 has 15 amino acids. V dropped 8 bases and J dropped 1 base, with 16 bases sitting between them. Germline assignment: CDR1 KGHDR and CDR2 SFDVKD. CDR3 region: CATTTGLGRNYGYTF. The CDR3 bases are TGTGCCACCACCACCGGGTTAGGACGTAACTATGGCTACACCTTC.